This T cell receptor (beta chain) was recovered during a study of cytomegalovirus exposure and HLA in healthy donors. Study background: There were approximately 81 million unique TCRs (from HLA-typed donors) in an early data release. General study results and limits: Rarity marked most TCR sequences, yet some public TCRs occurred in many donors. In an earlier analysis, productive rearrangement rates for most beta V segments clustered near 87% or 30%.

60 Vbeta and 13 Jbeta primers were used in PCR. The data were produced by immunoSEQ multiplex PCR, yet TCRdb's version contains in-frame clones alone and is incomplete. Of fewer than 100,000 clones detected, 65% to 85% appear once; the ten largest clones hold 3% to 3.5%. With respect to this clone: Its antigen is unknown.

The sequenced sample consisted of PBMCs. The sequence was obtained from a man aged 35 to 55 in good health and CMV-seronegative.

CDR3 DNA: TGCAGTGCTAGGCGTGGTGATACGCAGTATTTT. Its protein product is CSARRGDTQYF. The rearrangement uses TRBV20-1 and TRBJ2-3; D remains ambiguous. The CDR3 runs to 11 residues. The germline V gene encodes CDR1 DFQATT and CDR2 SNEGSKA (reference sequence). The ends were cut back, 3 bases at V and 6 bases at J, with 7 bases in the middle.